This TCR beta chain is from a study of blood T cell repertoires in COVID-19. The wider study: The cDNA or gDNA used as material had been derived from T cells, B-cell-depleted T cells, or PBMCs.

In the study's own analysis: From reference gene primer amplification, estimates of nucleated cell counts were derived. TCRdb keeps only in-frame clones here, not all; method: immunoSEQ multiplex PCR. V and J calls and clone size are those listed in that table; D and trimming were worked out from the DNA. Here the sample spans around 500,000 clones, 70% to 90% being singletons. The sample was peripheral blood. The sequence was obtained from a human donor in a cohort sampled during active COVID-19.

Written as DNA, the CDR3 is TGTGCCAGCTCACCACCGGGAGTGGACGAGCAGTACTTC. It encodes CASSPPGVDEQYF. The genes are TRBV18 and TRBJ2-7; D may be TRBD2 (5 bases). The CDR3 is 13 residues long. Per the germline V gene, CDR1 is KGHSH and CDR2 is LQKENI. Trimming pared 0 bases from V and 5 bases from J, leaving 8 bases between. Based on the CDR3 plus reference TRBV18 and TRBJ2-7, the full variable domain is NAGVMQNPRHLVRRRGQEARLRCSPMKGHSHVYWYRQLPEEGLKFMVYLQKENIIDESGMPKERFSAEFPKEGPSILRIQQVVRGDSAAYFCASSPPGVDEQYFGPGTRLTVT.